This TCR beta chain derives from a study of cytomegalovirus exposure and HLA in healthy donors. General observations from the study: Beyond CMV serostatus, there was no information to go on about immune exposure. Later on, an analysis showed TCR association rates differing by HLA locus, with DRB1 the most and HLA-C the fewest. Sequencing probably produced one cluster of sequence variants that were highly shared.

Amplification used 60 Vbeta primers and 13 Jbeta primers. Per the original methods: Among the unique TCR beta chains that a later analysis counted, 70 million to 85 million in all, about 11 million were shared. Sequencing was performed with immunoSEQ multiplex PCR; in TCRdb, only in-frame clones are kept and a portion is missing. The V and J calls and the clone size are those of that table, but D and trimming were determined from the DNA. This sample has over 80,000 clones, with approximately 83% found just once. CDR1 is LGHNA, CDR2 YNFKEQ, per germline. Trimming left V 0 bases short and J 7 bases short, with 10 bases between. This CDR3 has 14 residues. On this clone itself: The antigen is unknown.

Sequencing used PBMCs. This clonotype was sampled from a man aged 50-60 years in good health and CMV-seronegative. The chain uses TRBV4-2 and TRBJ2-1, with D perhaps TRBD1 (6 bases). CDR3 nucleotide sequence: TGTGCCAGCAGCCAAGAAGCTCAGGGGAATGAGCAGTTCTTC. Protein: CASSQEAQGNEQFF.